This T cell receptor (beta chain) was sequenced during a study of blood T cell repertoires in COVID-19. Study details: There were acute and convalescent COVID-19 samples, and they came from the United States, Italy and Spain. PBMCs, B-cell-depleted T cells, or T cells provided the cDNA or gDNA that made up the material.

Per the original methods: Counts of nucleated cells, estimated from reference gene primer amplification, were obtained. Using immunoSEQ multiplex PCR, the repertoire was profiled, and TCRdb retains in-frame clones only, with some absent. V, J and clone size are taken as reported in that table, and D and trimming were inferred from the DNA itself. Among around 130,000 clones listed, roughly 89% were seen once. Material for sequencing was peripheral blood. This clonotype was obtained from a man aged 45-60 years with active or convalescent COVID-19.

The CDR3 DNA reads as TGTGCCAGCAGCTTAGGGATCCAGCAGGGGGTAGGGGAAAAACTGTTTTTT. Translating it yields CASSLGIQQGVGEKLFF. The chain employs TRBV11-2 and TRBJ1-4; 7 bases are a match to TRBD1. CDR1 and CDR2 from the germline V gene are SGHAT and FQNNGV. The CDR3 has 17 residues. Losses at the gene ends were 1 base for V and 8 bases for J; bases not matched to a gene: 13.